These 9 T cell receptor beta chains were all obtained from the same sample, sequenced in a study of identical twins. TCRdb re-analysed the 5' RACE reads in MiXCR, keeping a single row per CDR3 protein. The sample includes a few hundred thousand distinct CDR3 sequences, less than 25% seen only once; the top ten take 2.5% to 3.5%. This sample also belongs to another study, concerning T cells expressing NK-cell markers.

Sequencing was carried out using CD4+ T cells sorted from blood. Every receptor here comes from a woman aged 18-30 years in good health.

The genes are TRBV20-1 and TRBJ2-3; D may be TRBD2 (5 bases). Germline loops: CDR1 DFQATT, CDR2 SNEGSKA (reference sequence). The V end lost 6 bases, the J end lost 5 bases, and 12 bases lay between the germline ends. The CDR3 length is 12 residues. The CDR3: CSAPPGVDTQYF. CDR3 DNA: TGCAGTGCGCCCCCCGGGGTAGATACGCAGTATTTT.

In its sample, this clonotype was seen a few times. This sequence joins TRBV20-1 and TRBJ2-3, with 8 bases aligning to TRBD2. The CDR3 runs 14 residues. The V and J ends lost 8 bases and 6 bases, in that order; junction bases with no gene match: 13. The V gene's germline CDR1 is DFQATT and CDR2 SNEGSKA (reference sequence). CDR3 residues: CSPEGSGKTDTQYF. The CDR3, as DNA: TGCAGTCCCGAGGGTAGCGGGAAGACGGATACGCAGTATTTT.

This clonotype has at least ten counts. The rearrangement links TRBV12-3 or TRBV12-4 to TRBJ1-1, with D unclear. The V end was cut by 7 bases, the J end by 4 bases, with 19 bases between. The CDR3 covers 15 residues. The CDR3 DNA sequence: TGTGCCAGCACCTTGGTTGGAGGTAGCGGCACTGAAGCTTTCTTT. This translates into CASTLVGGSGTEAFF.

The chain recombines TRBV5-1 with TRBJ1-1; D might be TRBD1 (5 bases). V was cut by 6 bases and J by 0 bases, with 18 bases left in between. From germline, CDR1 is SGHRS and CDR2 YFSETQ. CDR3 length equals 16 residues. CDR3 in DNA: TGCGCCAGCACCATGGGGAGAACGACAGTGAACACTGAAGCTTTCTTT. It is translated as CASTMGRTTVNTEAFF.

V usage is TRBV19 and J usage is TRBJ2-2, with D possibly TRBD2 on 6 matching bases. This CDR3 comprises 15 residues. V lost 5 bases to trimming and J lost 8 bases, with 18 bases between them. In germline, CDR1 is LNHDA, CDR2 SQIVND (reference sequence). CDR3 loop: CASSGGAHPLGELFF. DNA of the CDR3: TGTGCCAGTAGTGGCGGGGCCCATCCGTTGGGGGAGCTGTTTTTT.

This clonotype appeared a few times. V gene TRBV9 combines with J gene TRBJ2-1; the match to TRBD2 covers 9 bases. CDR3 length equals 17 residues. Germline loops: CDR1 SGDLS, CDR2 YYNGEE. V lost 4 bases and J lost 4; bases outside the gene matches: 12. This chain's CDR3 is CASSRTSAHLQYNEQFF. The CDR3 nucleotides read TGTGCCAGCAGCCGGACTAGCGCTCACCTGCAGTACAATGAGCAGTTCTTC.

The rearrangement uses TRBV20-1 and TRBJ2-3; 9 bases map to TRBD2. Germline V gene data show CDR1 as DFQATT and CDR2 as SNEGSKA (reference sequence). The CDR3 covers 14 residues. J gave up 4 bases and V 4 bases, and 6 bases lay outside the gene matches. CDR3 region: CSATAGGGPDTQYF. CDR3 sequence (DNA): TGCAGTGCTACAGCGGGGGGAGGCCCAGATACGCAGTATTTT.

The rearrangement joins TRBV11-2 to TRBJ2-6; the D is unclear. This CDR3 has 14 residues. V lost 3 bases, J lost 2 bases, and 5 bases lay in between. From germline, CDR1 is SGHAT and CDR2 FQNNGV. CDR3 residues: CASSLAAGANVLTF. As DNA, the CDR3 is TGTGCCAGCAGCTTGGCAGCTGGGGCCAACGTCCTGACTTTC.

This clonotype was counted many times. CDR3 DNA: TGCGCCAGCAGCTTCCAGTCCTCCACAGATACGCAGTATTTT. This translates into CASSFQSSTDTQYF. This chain connects TRBV5-1 to TRBJ2-3; D uncertain. The CDR3 contains 14 residues. Germline V gene lookup returns CDR1 SGHRS and CDR2 YFSETQ. Trimming removed 2 bases from V and 2 bases from J, with 9 bases in between. The complete variable domain, with remaining parts taken from reference TRBV5-1 and TRBJ2-3, reads KAGVTQTPRYLIKTRGQQVTLSCSPISGHRSVSWYQQTPGQGLQFLFEYFSETQRNKGNFPGRFSGRQFSNSRSEMNVSTLELGDSALYLCASSFQSSTDTQYFGPGTRLTVL.